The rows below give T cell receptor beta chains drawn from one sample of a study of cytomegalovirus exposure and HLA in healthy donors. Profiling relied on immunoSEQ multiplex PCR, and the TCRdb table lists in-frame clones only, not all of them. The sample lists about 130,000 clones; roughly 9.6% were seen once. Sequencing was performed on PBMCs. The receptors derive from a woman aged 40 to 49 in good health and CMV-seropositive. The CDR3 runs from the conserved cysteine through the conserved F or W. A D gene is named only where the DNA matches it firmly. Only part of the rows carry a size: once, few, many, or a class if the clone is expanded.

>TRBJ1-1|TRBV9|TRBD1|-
CASSLGQGAFATEAFF
TGTGCCAGCAGCCTCGGACAGGGGGCGTTTGCCACTGAAGCTTTCTTT
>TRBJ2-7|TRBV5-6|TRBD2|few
CASRPGLAGGYEQYF
TGTGCCAGCAGACCTGGACTAGCGGGGGGATACGAGCAGTACTTC
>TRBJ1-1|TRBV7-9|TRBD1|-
CASSRSDRVTEAFF
TGTGCCAGCAGCCGCTCGGACAGGGTGACTGAAGCTTTCTTT
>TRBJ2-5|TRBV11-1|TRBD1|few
CASSLVQGQETQYF
TGTGCCAGCAGCTTAGTACAGGGACAGGAGACCCAGTACTTC
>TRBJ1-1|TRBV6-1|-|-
CASSIQAMNTEAFF
TGTGCCAGCAGTATACAGGCGATGAACACTGAAGCTTTCTTT
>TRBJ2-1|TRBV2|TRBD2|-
CASRTSGGYYNEQFF
TGTGCCAGCAGGACTAGCGGGGGTTACTACAATGAGCAGTTCTTC
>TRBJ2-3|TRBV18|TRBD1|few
CASSPGQGARTDTQYF
TGTGCCAGCTCACCAGGACAGGGGGCTCGCACAGATACGCAGTATTTT
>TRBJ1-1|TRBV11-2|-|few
CASSWGVEAFF
TGTGCCAGCAGCTGGGGGGTTGAAGCTTTCTTT
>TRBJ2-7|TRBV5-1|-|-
CASRSTGSYEQYF
TGCGCCAGCAGATCGACAGGAAGTTACGAGCAGTACTTC
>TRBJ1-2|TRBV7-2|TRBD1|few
CASSAGQHYYGYTF
TGTGCCAGCAGCGCGGGACAGCATTACTATGGCTACACCTTC
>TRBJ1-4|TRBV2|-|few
CASSRGGGAQILLEKLFF
TGTGCCAGCAGCAGGGGAGGGGGAGCCCAAATACTTCTCGAAAAACTGTTTTTT
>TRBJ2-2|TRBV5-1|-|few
CASSSLGSTGELFF
TGCGCCAGCAGCTCCCTGGGGAGCACCGGGGAGCTGTTTTTT
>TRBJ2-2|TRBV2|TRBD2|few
CASRSGTSTGELFF
TGTGCCAGCAGGTCCGGGACTAGCACCGGGGAGCTGTTTTTT